These 24 T cell receptor beta chains were sequenced from one sample in a study of T cell responses to AZD1222 COVID-19 vaccine. Profiling relied on immunoSEQ multiplex PCR, and the TCRdb table lists in-frame clones only, not all of them. The sample has 150,000 or so clones; about 90% are singletons. The sequencing used peripheral blood, collected 28 days after the second AZD1222 dose. These receptor sequences come from an adult who received the AZD1222 COVID-19 vaccine.

This CDR3 reads CASSSGRSNSPLHF. CDR3 bases: TGTGCCAGCAGCTCTGGGCGGAGTAATTCACCCCTCCACTTT. J is TRBJ1-6 and V is TRBV11-2; D call uncertain. With 4 bases removed from V and 6 bases from J, the gap between germline ends came to 10 bases. The CDR3 runs 14 residues. The germline CDR1 and CDR2 sequences are SGHAT and FQNNGV.

The rearrangement joins TRBV5-1 to TRBJ1-4; unclear D gene. Germline loops: CDR1 SGHRS, CDR2 YFSETQ. CDR3 length equals 16 residues. The ends were cut back, 0 bases at V and 0 bases at J, with 9 bases in the middle. This CDR3 reads CASSLGTVATNEKLFF. In DNA form, the CDR3 reads TGCGCCAGCAGCTTGGGAACCGTTGCAACTAATGAAAAACTGTTTTTT.

This clone came up once. The chain couples TRBV7-9 to TRBJ2-7, with TRBD1 matching 10 bases. Unmatched junction bases numbered 13, after V lost 5 bases and J lost 12 bases. Germline V gene sequence: CDR1 SEHNR, CDR2 FQNEAQ (reference sequence). This CDR3 region has 14 residues. The CDR3 sequence is CASSPGTGDFGWYF. CDR3 nucleotide sequence: TGTGCCAGCAGCCCCGGGACAGGGGACTTCGGTTGGTACTTC.

The rearrangement links TRBV2 to TRBJ2-4, with a weak D call TRBD2 (5 bases). The CDR3 consists of 16 residues. The germline CDR1 and CDR2 sequences are SNHLY and FYNNEI. Trimming left V 5 bases short and J 3 bases short, with 17 bases between. This CDR3 is CASSSNPGFDKNIQYF. Written as DNA, the CDR3 is TGTGCCAGCAGTTCAAATCCGGGGTTTGACAAAAACATTCAGTACTTC.

V is TRBV15 and J is TRBJ1-1, with a tentative D call TRBD1 (5 bases). Germline V gene lookup returns CDR1 LNHNV and CDR2 YYDKDF (reference sequence). Trimming left V 5 bases short and J 5 bases short, with 15 bases between. CDR3 length: 14 residues. CDR3 residues: CATSGRRGRTEAFF. DNA for the CDR3: TGTGCCACCAGCGGGCGTCGGGGACGGACTGAAGCTTTCTTT.

The chain's CDR3 is CASSYSKDRGSYEQYF. CDR3 coding DNA: TGTGCCAGCAGTTACTCGAAAGACAGGGGGTCCTACGAGCAGTACTTC. This sequence joins TRBV6-5 and TRBJ2-7; 9 bases agree with TRBD1. Germline V gene sequence: CDR1 MNHEY, CDR2 SVGAGI. The CDR3 spans 16 residues. The junction had 4 bases not matched to a gene; V was cut back by 0 bases and J by 1 base.

This clone appeared a few times. The V gene is TRBV4-1, the J gene TRBJ1-4; no clear D gene. Trimming pared 1 base from V and 10 bases from J, leaving 7 bases between. The CDR3 extends over 12 amino acids. Germline V gene lookup returns CDR1 MGHRA and CDR2 YSYEKL. The CDR3 coding sequence is TGCGCCAGCAGCCAAGGCGCGGGAAAACTGTTTTTT. Its translation: CASSQGAGKLFF.

The rearrangement links TRBV5-1 to TRBJ1-2; perhaps TRBD1 as D (6 bases). Trimming left V 0 bases short and J 4 bases short, with 16 bases between. Germline CDR1 is SGHRS and CDR2 is YFSETQ. CDR3 size: 16 residues. This CDR3 reads CASSLDVGSQGYGYTF. The CDR3 DNA follows: TGCGCCAGCAGCTTGGACGTCGGATCACAGGGCTATGGCTACACCTTC.

The chain is built from TRBV6-2 or TRBV6-3 and TRBJ2-7; D uncertain. The CDR3 totals 13 residues. CDR1 MNHEY and CDR2 SVGEGT come from the germline V gene. With 6 bases removed from V and 0 bases from J, the gap between germline ends came to 9 bases. CDR3 nucleotides: TGTGCCAGCAGCCAGAAGCTCTCCTACGAGCAGTACTTC. It encodes CASSQKLSYEQYF.

CDR3 residues: CASSESTAGADTQYF. In DNA, the CDR3 is TGTGCCAGCAGTGAGTCTACTGCGGGGGCAGATACGCAGTATTTT. The chain recombines TRBV2 with TRBJ2-3; 7 bases fit TRBD2. The germline V gene has CDR1 SNHLY and CDR2 FYNNEI. The CDR3 consists of 15 residues. J was trimmed by 4 bases and V by 3 bases; bases with no gene match: 7.

V is TRBV11-2 and J is TRBJ2-4; 9 bases map to TRBD1. After removal of 6 bases from V and 11 bases from J, the junction contained 17 bases not matched to a gene. Germline V lookup: CDR1 SGHAT, CDR2 FQNNGV. The CDR3 covers 16 residues. The DNA of the CDR3 is TGTGCCAGCAGACCCATACAGGGGGCGAGCCTAAAACTTCAGTACTTC. Residues: CASRPIQGASLKLQYF.

This sequence joins TRBV4-3 and TRBJ1-5, with TRBD1 matching over 8 bases. This CDR3 spans 15 amino acids. The V gene's germline CDR1 is LGHNA and CDR2 YSLEER. Trimming at V came to 1 base and at J to 6 bases, leaving 5 bases not matched to a gene. CDR3 nucleotide sequence: TGCGCCAGCAGCCAAGGGACAGGGTTTAGTCAGCCCCAGCATTTT. Amino acids: CASSQGTGFSQPQHF.

V and J are TRBV9 and TRBJ2-7, with TRBD1 identical over 9 bases. V shed 3 bases, J shed 5 bases, and the junction held 6 bases outside the gene matches. The CDR3 has 14 residues. Germline CDR1 reads SGDLS; CDR2 reads YYNGEE. This CDR3 reads CASSATGGDHEQYF. The CDR3 DNA sequence: TGTGCCAGCAGCGCGACAGGGGGGGATCACGAGCAGTACTTC.

The genes are TRBV7-9 and TRBJ1-5; 8 nucleotides match TRBD1. Trimming cost V 5 bases and J 9 bases; bases outside gene matches: 9. The CDR3 extends over 14 amino acids. Germline values: CDR1 SEHNR, CDR2 FQNEAQ (reference sequence). The CDR3, as DNA: TGTGCCAGCAGCATTGGACAGGGAATAAGGCCCCAGCATTTT. Its translation: CASSIGQGIRPQHF.

The rearrangement links TRBV2 to TRBJ2-7; no clear D gene. V was clipped by 6 bases and J by 4 bases, with 10 bases between them. The CDR3 sequence is 12 residues long. Looked up from germline, CDR1 is SNHLY and CDR2 is FYNNEI. As DNA, the CDR3 is TGTGCCAGCAGCCGTCGATCGTACGAGCAGTACTTC. Its translation is CASSRRSYEQYF.

Only one count was recorded for this clone. One end of the junction is discordant with germline, which a read error may explain. The V and J genes are TRBV19 and TRBJ2-1; 10 bases align to TRBD2. Looked up from germline, CDR1 is LNHDA and CDR2 is SQIVND (reference sequence). This CDR3 spans 15 amino acids. The CDR3, as DNA: TGTGCCTGTAGGCCCCTAGCGGGAGTACCCAATGAGCAGTTCTTC. It codes for CACRPLAGVPNEQFF. The entire variable domain, with the rest obtained from reference TRBV19 and TRBJ2-1, is as follows: DGGITQSPKYLFRKEGQNVTLSCEQNLNHDAMYWYRQDPGQGLRLIYYSQIVNDFQKGDIAEGYSVSREKKESFPLTVTSAQKNPTAFYLCACRPLAGVPNEQFFGPGTRLTVL.

The chain couples TRBV5-1 to TRBJ1-2; D is unresolved. Trimming removed 0 bases from V and 6 bases from J, with 9 bases in between. The germline gives CDR1 SGHRS, CDR2 YFSETQ. CDR3 size: 13 residues. The CDR3 region has the DNA TGCGCCAGCAGCTTGGGGGCAGCAGATGGCTACACCTTC. Its translation is CASSLGAADGYTF. Complete variable domain (other parts from reference TRBV5-1 and TRBJ1-2): KAGVTQTPRYLIKTRGQQVTLSCSPISGHRSVSWYQQTPGQGLQFLFEYFSETQRNKGNFPGRFSGRQFSNSRSEMNVSTLELGDSALYLCASSLGAADGYTFGSGTRLTVV.

The chain has TRBV7-6 and TRBJ2-1; 12 bases are a match to TRBD2. Germline V CDR1 and CDR2: SGHVS, FNYEAQ. V lost 5 bases and J lost 8; bases outside the gene matches: 10. The CDR3 runs 16 residues. CDR3 amino acids: CASSPSSGGAGDEQFF. CDR3 in DNA: TGTGCCAGCAGCCCCTCTAGCGGGGGGGCCGGAGATGAGCAGTTCTTC.

The CDR3 here is CASSRRGPGGETQYF. The CDR3 DNA sequence: TGTGCCAGCAGCCGTCGGGGGCCCGGTGGGGAGACCCAGTACTTC. The chain uses TRBV3-1 (or the pseudogene TRBV3-2) and TRBJ2-5, with D perhaps assigned TRBD1 or TRBD2 (6 bases each). The CDR3 is 15 amino acids. Germline values: CDR1 LGHDT, CDR2 YNNKEL (reference sequence). The V end was cut by 4 bases, the J end by 5 bases, with 17 bases between.

The chain combines TRBV3-1 (or the pseudogene TRBV3-2) with TRBJ2-1, with unresolved D. Trimming left V 4 bases short and J 7 bases short, with 17 bases between. The CDR3 sequence is 15 residues long. Germline V gene sequence: CDR1 LGHDT, CDR2 YNNKEL (reference sequence). The CDR3 region is CASSPDRARKNEQFF. The CDR3 coding sequence is TGTGCCAGCAGCCCAGACCGAGCCCGTAAGAATGAGCAGTTCTTC.

The chain uses TRBV11-2 and TRBJ2-1, with TRBD1 matching 7 bases. Per germline, CDR1 SGHAT and CDR2 FQNNGV. V gave up 7 bases and J gave up 1 base; unmatched junction bases: 10. The CDR3 extends over 16 amino acids. The chain's CDR3 is CASIKTGAGSYNEQFF. In nucleotides, the CDR3 is TGTGCCAGCATCAAAACAGGGGCGGGTTCCTACAATGAGCAGTTCTTC.

V gene TRBV20-1 combines with J gene TRBJ1-2; 9 nucleotides align to TRBD1. Germline values: CDR1 DFQATT, CDR2 SNEGSKA (reference sequence). The J segment lost 8 bases and the V segment lost 3 bases, leaving 13 bases of the junction unmatched. This CDR3 is built from 15 residues. CDR3 in amino acids: CSASSQGAGVRGYTF. CDR3 nucleotides: TGCAGTGCTAGTTCACAGGGGGCGGGTGTTAGGGGCTACACCTTC.

The table lists this clone with a count of one. This rearrangement joins TRBV12-3 or TRBV12-4 to TRBJ2-1; the D gene is possibly TRBD2 (5 bases). V was pared by 3 bases and J by 9 bases, with 6 bases between. The CDR3 length is 11 residues. The CDR3 DNA reads as TGTGCCAGCAGTTTCCGGGGTGAGCAGTTCTTC. Translated: CASSFRGEQFF.

This clone was seen once. The DNA for the CDR3 is TGTGCCAGCAGCCTTCCCGGGACAGGGCCCTTTGAAGCTTTCTTT. This gives the protein CASSLPGTGPFEAFF. The chain links TRBV7-2 to TRBJ1-1; 9 nucleotides match TRBD1. CDR3 size: 15 residues. Germline CDR1 and CDR2: SGHTA and FQGNSA. V trimming: 5 bases; J trimming: 7 bases; junction bases outside the gene matches: 11.